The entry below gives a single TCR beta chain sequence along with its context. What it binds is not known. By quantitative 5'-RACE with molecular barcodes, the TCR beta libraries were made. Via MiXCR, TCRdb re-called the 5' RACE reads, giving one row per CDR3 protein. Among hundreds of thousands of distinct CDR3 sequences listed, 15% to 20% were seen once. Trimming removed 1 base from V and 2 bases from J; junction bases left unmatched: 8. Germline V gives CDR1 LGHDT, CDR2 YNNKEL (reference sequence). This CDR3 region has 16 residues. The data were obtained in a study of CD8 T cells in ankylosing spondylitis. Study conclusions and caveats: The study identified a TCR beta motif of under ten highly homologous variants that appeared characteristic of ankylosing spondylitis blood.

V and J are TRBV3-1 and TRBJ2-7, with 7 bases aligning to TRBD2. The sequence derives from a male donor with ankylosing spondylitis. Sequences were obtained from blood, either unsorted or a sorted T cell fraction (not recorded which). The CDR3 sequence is CASSQVATSFPYEQYF. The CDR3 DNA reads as TGTGCCAGCAGCCAAGTCGCGACTAGCTTTCCCTACGAGCAGTACTTC.